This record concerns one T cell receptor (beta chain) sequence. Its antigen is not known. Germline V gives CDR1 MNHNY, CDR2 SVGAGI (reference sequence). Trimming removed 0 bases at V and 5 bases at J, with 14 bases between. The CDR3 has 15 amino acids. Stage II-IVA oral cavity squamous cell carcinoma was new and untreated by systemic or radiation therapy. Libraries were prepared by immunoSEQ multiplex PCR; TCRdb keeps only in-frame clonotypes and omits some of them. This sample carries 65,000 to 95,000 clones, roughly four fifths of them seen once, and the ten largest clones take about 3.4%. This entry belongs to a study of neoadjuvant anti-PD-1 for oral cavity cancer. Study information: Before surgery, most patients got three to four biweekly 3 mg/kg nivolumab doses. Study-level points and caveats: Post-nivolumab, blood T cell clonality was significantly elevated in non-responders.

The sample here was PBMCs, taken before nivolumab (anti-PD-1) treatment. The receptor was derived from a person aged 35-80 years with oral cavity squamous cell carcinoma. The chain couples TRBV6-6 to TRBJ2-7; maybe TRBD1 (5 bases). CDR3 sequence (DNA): TGTGCCAGCAGTTACTCGGATGGGGCAGGGAACGAGCAGTACTTC. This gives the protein CASSYSDGAGNEQYF.